This T cell receptor (beta chain) is from a study of shared clonotypes between healthy human individuals. Notes on the study in general: In this cohort, only blood was sampled, and tissue repertoires likely differ. In having few donors, the study represented limited genetic and exposure-history diversity.

In regard to this clone: Its antigen is not known.

The V end was cut by 5 bases, the J end by 4 bases, with 17 bases between. In germline, CDR1 is SGHVS, CDR2 FQNEAQ. This CDR3 contains 15 residues. At the deep level, the assay was run. The table came from immunoSEQ multiplex PCR; TCRdb's copy has only in-frame clones and leaves some out. The sample contains some 510,000 clones, roughly 78% of which appear only once. Donors comprised only Caucasian adults living in Nashville, Tennessee. The TCR originated in a woman in her thirties or forties in good health. Some clones in this sample may be carry-over from other donors' samples. J is TRBJ1-2 and V is TRBV7-8, with D tentatively TRBD1 (5 bases). The specimen was PBMCs. CDR3 region: CASSPGGSGGYGYTF. The CDR3 DNA follows: TGTGCCAGCAGCCCTGGGGGGTCGGGGGGCTATGGCTACACCTTC.